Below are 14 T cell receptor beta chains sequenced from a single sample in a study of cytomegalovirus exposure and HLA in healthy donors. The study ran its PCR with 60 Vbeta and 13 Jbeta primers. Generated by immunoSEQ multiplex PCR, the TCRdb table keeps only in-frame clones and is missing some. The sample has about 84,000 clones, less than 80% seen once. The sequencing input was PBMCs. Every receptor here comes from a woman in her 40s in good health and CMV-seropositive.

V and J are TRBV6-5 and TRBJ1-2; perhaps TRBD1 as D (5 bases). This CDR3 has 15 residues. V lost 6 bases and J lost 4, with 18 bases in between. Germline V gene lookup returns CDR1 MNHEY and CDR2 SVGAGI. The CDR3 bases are TGTGCCAGCAGACATCCCTCGGGGGGACTCTATGGCTACACCTTC. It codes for CASRHPSGGLYGYTF.

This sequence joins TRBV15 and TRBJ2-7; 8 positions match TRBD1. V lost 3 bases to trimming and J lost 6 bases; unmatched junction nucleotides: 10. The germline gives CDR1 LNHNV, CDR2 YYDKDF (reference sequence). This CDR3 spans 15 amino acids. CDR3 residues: CATSSSRTGSLEQYF. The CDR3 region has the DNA TGTGCCACCAGCAGCTCAAGGACAGGGTCGCTCGAGCAGTACTTC.

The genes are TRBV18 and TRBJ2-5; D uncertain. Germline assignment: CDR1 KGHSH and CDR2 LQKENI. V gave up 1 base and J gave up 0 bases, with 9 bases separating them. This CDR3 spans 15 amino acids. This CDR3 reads CASSPLQAHQETQYF. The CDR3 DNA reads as TGTGCCAGCTCACCACTCCAGGCGCACCAAGAGACCCAGTACTTC. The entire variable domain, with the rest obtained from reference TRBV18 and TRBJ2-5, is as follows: NAGVMQNPRHLVRRRGQEARLRCSPMKGHSHVYWYRQLPEEGLKFMVYLQKENIIDESGMPKERFSAEFPKEGPSILRIQQVVRGDSAAYFCASSPLQAHQETQYFGPGTRLLVL.

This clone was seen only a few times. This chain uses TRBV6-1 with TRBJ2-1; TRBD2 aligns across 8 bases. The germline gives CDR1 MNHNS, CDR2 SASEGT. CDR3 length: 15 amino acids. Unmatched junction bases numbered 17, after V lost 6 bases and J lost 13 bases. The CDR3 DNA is TGTGCCAGCAGCAACCCAACTAGCGGCCCGGTGGAACAGTTCTTC. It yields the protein CASSNPTSGPVEQFF.

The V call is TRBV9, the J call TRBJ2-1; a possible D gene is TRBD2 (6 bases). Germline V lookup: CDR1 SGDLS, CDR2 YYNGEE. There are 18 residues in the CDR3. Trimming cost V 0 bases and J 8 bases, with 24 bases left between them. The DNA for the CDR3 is TGTGCCAGCAGCGTAGCTTTGGCGCGGGAAAAAGTTACGGATGAGCAGTTCTTC. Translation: CASSVALAREKVTDEQFF.

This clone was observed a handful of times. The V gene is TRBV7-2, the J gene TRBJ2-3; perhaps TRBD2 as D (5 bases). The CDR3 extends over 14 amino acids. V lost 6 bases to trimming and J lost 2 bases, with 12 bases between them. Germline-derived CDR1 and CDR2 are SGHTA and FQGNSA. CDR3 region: CASRLGFSTDTQYF. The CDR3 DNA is TGTGCCAGCAGACTAGGGTTCTCCACAGATACGCAGTATTTT.

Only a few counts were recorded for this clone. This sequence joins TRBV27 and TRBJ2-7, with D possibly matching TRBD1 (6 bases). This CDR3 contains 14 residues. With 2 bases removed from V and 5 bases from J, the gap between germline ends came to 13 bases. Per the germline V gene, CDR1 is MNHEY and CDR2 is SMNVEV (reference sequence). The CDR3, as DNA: TGTGCCAGCAGTTTACTCAGGGGTGGCCACGAGCAGTACTTC. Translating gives CASSLLRGGHEQYF.

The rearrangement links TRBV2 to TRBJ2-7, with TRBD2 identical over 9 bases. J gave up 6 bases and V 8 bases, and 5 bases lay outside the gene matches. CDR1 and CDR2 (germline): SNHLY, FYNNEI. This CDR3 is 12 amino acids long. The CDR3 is CASRGLASEQYF. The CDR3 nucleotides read TGTGCCAGCCGGGGACTAGCTAGCGAGCAGTACTTC.

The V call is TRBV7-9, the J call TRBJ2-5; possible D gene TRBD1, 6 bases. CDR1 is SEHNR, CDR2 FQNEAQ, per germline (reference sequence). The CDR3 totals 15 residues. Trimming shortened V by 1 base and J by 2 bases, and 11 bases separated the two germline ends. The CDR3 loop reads CASSLDAGVQETQYF. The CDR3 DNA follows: TGTGCCAGCAGCTTAGATGCAGGGGTTCAAGAGACCCAGTACTTC.

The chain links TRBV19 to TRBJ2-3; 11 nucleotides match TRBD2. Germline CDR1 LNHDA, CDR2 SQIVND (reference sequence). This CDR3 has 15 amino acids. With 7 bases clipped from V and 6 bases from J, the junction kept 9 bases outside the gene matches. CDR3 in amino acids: CASTQNRLAGDTQYF. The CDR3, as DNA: TGTGCCAGTACCCAAAATAGACTAGCGGGGGATACGCAGTATTTT.

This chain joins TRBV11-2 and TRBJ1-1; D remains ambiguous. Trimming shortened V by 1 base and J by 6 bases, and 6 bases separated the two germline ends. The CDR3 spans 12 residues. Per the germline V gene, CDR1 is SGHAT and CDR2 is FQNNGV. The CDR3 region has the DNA TGTGCCAGCAGCTTAGGGTCGGCTGAAGCTTTCTTT. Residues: CASSLGSAEAFF.

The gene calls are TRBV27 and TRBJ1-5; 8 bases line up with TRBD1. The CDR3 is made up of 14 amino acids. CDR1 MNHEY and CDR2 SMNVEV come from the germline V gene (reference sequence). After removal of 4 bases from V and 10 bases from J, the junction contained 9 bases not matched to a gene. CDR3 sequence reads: CASSSGQGLSPQHF. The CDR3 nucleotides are TGTGCCAGCAGTTCCGGACAGGGTCTGAGCCCCCAGCATTTT.

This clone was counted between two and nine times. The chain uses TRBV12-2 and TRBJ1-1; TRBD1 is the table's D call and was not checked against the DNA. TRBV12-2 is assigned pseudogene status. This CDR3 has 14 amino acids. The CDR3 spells CASFLQGLGTEAFF. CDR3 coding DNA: TGTGCAAGTTTTCTACAGGGTTTGGGCACTGAAGCTTTCTTT.

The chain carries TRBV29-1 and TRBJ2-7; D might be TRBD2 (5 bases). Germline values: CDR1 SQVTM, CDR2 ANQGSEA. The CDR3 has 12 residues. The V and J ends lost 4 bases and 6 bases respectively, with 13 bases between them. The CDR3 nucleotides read TGCAGCGTTGGTGGGCGAACTAGCGAGCAGTACTTC. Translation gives CSVGGRTSEQYF.